The present TCR beta chain was sequenced within a study of cytomegalovirus exposure and HLA in healthy donors. Comments on this clone: Compared with germline, one end of the junction differs, possibly owing to a read error.

The CDR3 covers 12 residues. Germline V gives CDR1 MNHNS, CDR2 SASEGT. PCR amplification relied on 60 Vbeta primers (plus 13 Jbeta primers). TCRdb keeps only in-frame clones here, not all; method: immunoSEQ multiplex PCR. The sample lists 200,000 to 300,000 clones, 80% to 90% occurring once. The sequenced sample was PBMCs. The V gene is TRBV6-1, the J gene TRBJ1-2; no firm D call. The receptor's source is a woman aged 40 to 50 in good health and CMV-seropositive. CDR3 sequence reads: CASSAVYYSYTF. The CDR3 DNA reads as TGTGCCAGCAGTGCGGTGTACTATAGCTACACCTTC.